Detailed here is one TCR beta chain. Its antigen is still unknown. Qualities for individual bases were not recorded, and no much larger clone is one base off. This sample is part of a study of cytomegalovirus exposure and HLA in healthy donors (dated by TCRdb to about 2017). The study in broad terms: An earlier analysis of about 560 of the donors reported under 300 Gb of sequence data and 117 million unique TCR beta sequences obtained from about 200 million T cells. Donor age, sex, ethnicity and CMV serostatus were compiled alongside the repertoire data. Rather than using new phenotypic data, the later analysis identified candidate immune exposures from TCR beta sequences and from how often those sequences occurred across donors. A separate validation cohort of roughly 110 different subjects was used in addition to the approximately 700-subject first cohort. Several DR-DQ haplotypes were treated as single units for association and clustering because of strong linkage in the cohort. An early release covering around 630 HLA-typed donors comprised about 300 gigabases of sequencing data and about 90 million unique TCR sequences. In a later analysis, previously published TCR beta repertoires from 666 donors were re-analyzed and high-resolution HLA genotyping was added so that TCR occurrence patterns could be studied. Among some 400 genotyped donors of the cohort, an average of approximately 220,000 unique TCR beta nucleotide sequences was sequenced per donor, of which 15% to 20% were non-productive. Of the roughly 400 genotyped donors, around 81% fell in the genetic ancestry cluster associated with self-reported Caucasian donors. The study combined high-throughput TCR immunosequencing, statistical association of individual TCRs with disease status, and machine learning to predict cytomegalovirus infection status. The number of typed donors differed by locus: about 620-640 for A, B, C, DRB1 and DQB1; roughly 510 for DQA1; fewer than 610 for DPA1; and about 450 for DPB1. In an earlier analysis of 587 of the donors, high-throughput TCR beta sequencing was used to judge whether each TCR beta V gene segment behaved as functional or pseudogenic. Every discovery cohort repertoire had been produced on one sequencing platform. The study used immunosequencing to profile the T cell repertoires of approximately 650 subjects and linked those repertoires to cytomegalovirus serostatus. The study aimed to test whether cataloging public T cell receptors could reveal signatures of past pathogen exposure. In a later genetic analysis, genome-wide SNP genotypes for about 55% of the roughly 670 donors were used, and that subset was treated as a discovery cohort. Both class I and class II loci were covered by HLA typing, at four-digit resolution. What the research found in general, with its limitations: Because some donors lacked HLA typing at each locus, the association tests relied only on the typed subset. According to a later analysis, TCR association rates differed among HLA loci, with DRB1 alleles showing the most associated TCRs and HLA-C alleles showing the fewest. Because the 87-base-pair reads could not distinguish some IMGT-functional V segments, including TRBV6-2 and TRBV6-3, those segments were excluded. Three of the identified cytomegalovirus-associated TCR beta chains were confirmed in vitro to be specific for cytomegalovirus antigens. An earlier analysis of approximately 500 of the donors showed that most TCR beta V segments appeared in productive rearrangements either about 90% or about 30% of the time, which broadly matched IMGT annotations. Linkage disequilibrium might explain the correlated functional status among segregating V segments, but an unknown experimental factor could not be ruled out. The only immune exposure information available for the cohort was CMV serostatus. A later analysis reported that several top co-occurrence clusters appeared linked to parvovirus B19, influenza, CMV and Epstein-Barr virus. Specific HLA alleles were associated with over 15,000 TCR beta sequences at a false discovery rate of 0.05 in a later analysis. In this cohort, only TCR beta chains were sequenced, and detectable features were limited by the absence of alpha or paired-chain data. In a later genetic analysis, a missense DCLRE1C variant was associated with V-gene and J-gene trimming of TCR beta chains, and the association was replicated in an independent cohort. A further reported finding was that TCR beta sequences accurately predicted the HLA-A and HLA-B alleles for most subjects in the first cohort. The classifier was reported to diagnose cytomegalovirus status with high specificity and sensitivity in both the original cohort and the validation cohort. According to a later analysis, most CMV-associated TCR beta chains appeared to be HLA-restricted, and the HLA associations seemed to be driven largely by CMV exposure. Presence/absence analyses assumed roughly uniform sequencing depth across donors, an assumption that may not hold. Because counts were too low, about 17 rarely observed V segments, including chromosome 9 orphons, were excluded from the earlier analysis of under 650 of the donors. The study gave a list of roughly 150 TCR beta chains associated with cytomegalovirus. In a later genetic analysis, fewer N-insertions in productive TCRs were reported among donors in an Asian-associated ancestry cluster than the approximately 670-donor mean. The sequencing pipeline was judged likely to have produced a cluster of highly shared sequence variants as a technical artifact. It was suggested by the authors that the approach could potentially be generalized to other disease states and immunological phenotypes. Strong co-occurrence of HLA alleles, especially DR and DQ, made assigning TCR associations to individual alleles difficult. Across donors, most TCR sequences were observed very rarely, whereas some public TCRs were present in many individuals. In a later analysis, HLA-associated TCR beta chains showed more clonal expansion and lower generation probabilities than non-associated chains that were equally common.

Preparation of the library involved the immunoSEQ multiplex PCR assay. A mixture of 60 forward primers for TCR Vbeta segments and 13 reverse primers for TCR Jbeta segments was used in the multiplex PCR. A multiplex PCR assay on genomic DNA amplified the CDR3 region of rearranged TCR beta genes. The Illumina HiSeq System was used to sequence the amplified TCR beta libraries as 87-base-pair reads. From the authors' description of their analysis: A later analysis tallied around 80 million unique TCR beta chains across the 666 repertoires, and approximately 9.9 million of those chains were shared by two or more donors. A nearest-neighbor algorithm error-corrected the raw reads and collapsed the reads into unique sequences, merging closely related sequences to remove PCR and sequencing errors. To assign V, D and J gene segments, CDR3 sequences were aligned to IMGT reference sequences. For a sequence to be retained, a match of at least six nucleotides was required to both a V gene segment and a J gene segment. Rearrangements were classified as productive when the CDR3 lacked stop codons and remained in frame with V and J, and all other rearrangements were classified as non-productive. CDR3 was defined according to IMGT convention as the region running from the second conserved V-encoded cysteine to the conserved J-encoded phenylalanine. In an earlier analysis of around 640 of the donors, sequences lacking an unambiguous match to a single V gene segment were excluded. An earlier analysis of a few hundred of the donors called V segments functional above 56.7% productive rearrangements and segregating when the between-donor standard deviation exceeded 5%. A statistical classification framework was built to diagnose cytomegalovirus status from the catalog of TCR beta chain sequences. In a later analysis, V and J genes were assigned by comparing TCR nucleotide sequences against IMGT/GENE-DB human TR gene sequences. In a later analysis, CDR3 sequences and most-parsimonious VDJ recombination scenarios were assigned using the TCRdist pipeline. In a later analysis, every TCR beta chain was defined by the combination of its CDR3 amino acid sequence and its V-gene family, and reads without a unique V-gene family were dropped. In a later analysis, 450 to 600 highly shared, low-generation-probability nucleotide sequences were removed to address suspected cross-contamination and a sequencing artifact. For each public chain, a later analysis derived a clonal expansion index from normalized ranks of inferred template counts within each repertoire. In a later analysis, generation probabilities were computed with a VDJ recombination model fitted to out-of-frame rearrangements, and the resulting probabilities were checked against IGoR. In a later analysis, TCR-TCR, TCR-HLA and TCR-CMV co-occurrence was scored with hypergeometric tests, and a repertoire-size bias correction was applied to TCR pairs. In a later analysis, false discovery rates were estimated by permuting HLA or CMV assignments 20 times. A later analysis grouped co-occurring TCRs with DBSCAN, adding TCRdist sequence similarity when clustering within HLA-allele-positive subsets. Repertoires with fewer than 30,000 or more than 120,000 public chains were left out of co-occurrence clustering, as were five repertoires with anomalous nucleotide sharing. What TCRdb holds here is the immuneACCESS table cut down to in-frame rearrangements. Part of the clones is not present; checked against another copy, under half of the missing clones reflect an unresolved V gene, and the others are unexplained. Clone size and V and J calls were adopted from that table, with D and trimming inferred from the DNA. For this sample the table gives 200,000 to 250,000 clones, of which about three quarters were detected only once. The ten largest clones capture more than 1.5% of the sample.

The cohort comprised around 700 healthy bone marrow donors. At the time of sampling, all cohort members were nominally healthy, though unrecorded immune exposures were likely present. The donor was CMV seronegative and was included in the group of several hundred seronegative cohort members. A peripheral blood sample was provided by each donor, and peripheral blood mononuclear cells were used for TCR beta sequencing. Genomic DNA was extracted from the blood cell samples with the Qiagen DNeasy Blood Extraction Kit. The germline V gene encodes CDR1 LNHDA and CDR2 SQIVND (reference sequence). The CDR3 contains 14 residues, cysteine and phenylalanine counted. The kept DNA is CDR3 alone, 42 bases in frame from the first base. V ends up 4 bases short and J 3 bases short, with an unmatched junction base count of 6.

Source material: PBMCs. The chain is made from TRBV19 and TRBJ2-7; 7 central nucleotides agree with TRBD1. The receptor comes from a young man in good health and CMV-seronegative. CDR3 sequence: CASSRQGTGYEQYF. The sequenced DNA is TGTGCCAGTAGTAGACAGGGTACCGGCTACGAGCAGTACTTC.